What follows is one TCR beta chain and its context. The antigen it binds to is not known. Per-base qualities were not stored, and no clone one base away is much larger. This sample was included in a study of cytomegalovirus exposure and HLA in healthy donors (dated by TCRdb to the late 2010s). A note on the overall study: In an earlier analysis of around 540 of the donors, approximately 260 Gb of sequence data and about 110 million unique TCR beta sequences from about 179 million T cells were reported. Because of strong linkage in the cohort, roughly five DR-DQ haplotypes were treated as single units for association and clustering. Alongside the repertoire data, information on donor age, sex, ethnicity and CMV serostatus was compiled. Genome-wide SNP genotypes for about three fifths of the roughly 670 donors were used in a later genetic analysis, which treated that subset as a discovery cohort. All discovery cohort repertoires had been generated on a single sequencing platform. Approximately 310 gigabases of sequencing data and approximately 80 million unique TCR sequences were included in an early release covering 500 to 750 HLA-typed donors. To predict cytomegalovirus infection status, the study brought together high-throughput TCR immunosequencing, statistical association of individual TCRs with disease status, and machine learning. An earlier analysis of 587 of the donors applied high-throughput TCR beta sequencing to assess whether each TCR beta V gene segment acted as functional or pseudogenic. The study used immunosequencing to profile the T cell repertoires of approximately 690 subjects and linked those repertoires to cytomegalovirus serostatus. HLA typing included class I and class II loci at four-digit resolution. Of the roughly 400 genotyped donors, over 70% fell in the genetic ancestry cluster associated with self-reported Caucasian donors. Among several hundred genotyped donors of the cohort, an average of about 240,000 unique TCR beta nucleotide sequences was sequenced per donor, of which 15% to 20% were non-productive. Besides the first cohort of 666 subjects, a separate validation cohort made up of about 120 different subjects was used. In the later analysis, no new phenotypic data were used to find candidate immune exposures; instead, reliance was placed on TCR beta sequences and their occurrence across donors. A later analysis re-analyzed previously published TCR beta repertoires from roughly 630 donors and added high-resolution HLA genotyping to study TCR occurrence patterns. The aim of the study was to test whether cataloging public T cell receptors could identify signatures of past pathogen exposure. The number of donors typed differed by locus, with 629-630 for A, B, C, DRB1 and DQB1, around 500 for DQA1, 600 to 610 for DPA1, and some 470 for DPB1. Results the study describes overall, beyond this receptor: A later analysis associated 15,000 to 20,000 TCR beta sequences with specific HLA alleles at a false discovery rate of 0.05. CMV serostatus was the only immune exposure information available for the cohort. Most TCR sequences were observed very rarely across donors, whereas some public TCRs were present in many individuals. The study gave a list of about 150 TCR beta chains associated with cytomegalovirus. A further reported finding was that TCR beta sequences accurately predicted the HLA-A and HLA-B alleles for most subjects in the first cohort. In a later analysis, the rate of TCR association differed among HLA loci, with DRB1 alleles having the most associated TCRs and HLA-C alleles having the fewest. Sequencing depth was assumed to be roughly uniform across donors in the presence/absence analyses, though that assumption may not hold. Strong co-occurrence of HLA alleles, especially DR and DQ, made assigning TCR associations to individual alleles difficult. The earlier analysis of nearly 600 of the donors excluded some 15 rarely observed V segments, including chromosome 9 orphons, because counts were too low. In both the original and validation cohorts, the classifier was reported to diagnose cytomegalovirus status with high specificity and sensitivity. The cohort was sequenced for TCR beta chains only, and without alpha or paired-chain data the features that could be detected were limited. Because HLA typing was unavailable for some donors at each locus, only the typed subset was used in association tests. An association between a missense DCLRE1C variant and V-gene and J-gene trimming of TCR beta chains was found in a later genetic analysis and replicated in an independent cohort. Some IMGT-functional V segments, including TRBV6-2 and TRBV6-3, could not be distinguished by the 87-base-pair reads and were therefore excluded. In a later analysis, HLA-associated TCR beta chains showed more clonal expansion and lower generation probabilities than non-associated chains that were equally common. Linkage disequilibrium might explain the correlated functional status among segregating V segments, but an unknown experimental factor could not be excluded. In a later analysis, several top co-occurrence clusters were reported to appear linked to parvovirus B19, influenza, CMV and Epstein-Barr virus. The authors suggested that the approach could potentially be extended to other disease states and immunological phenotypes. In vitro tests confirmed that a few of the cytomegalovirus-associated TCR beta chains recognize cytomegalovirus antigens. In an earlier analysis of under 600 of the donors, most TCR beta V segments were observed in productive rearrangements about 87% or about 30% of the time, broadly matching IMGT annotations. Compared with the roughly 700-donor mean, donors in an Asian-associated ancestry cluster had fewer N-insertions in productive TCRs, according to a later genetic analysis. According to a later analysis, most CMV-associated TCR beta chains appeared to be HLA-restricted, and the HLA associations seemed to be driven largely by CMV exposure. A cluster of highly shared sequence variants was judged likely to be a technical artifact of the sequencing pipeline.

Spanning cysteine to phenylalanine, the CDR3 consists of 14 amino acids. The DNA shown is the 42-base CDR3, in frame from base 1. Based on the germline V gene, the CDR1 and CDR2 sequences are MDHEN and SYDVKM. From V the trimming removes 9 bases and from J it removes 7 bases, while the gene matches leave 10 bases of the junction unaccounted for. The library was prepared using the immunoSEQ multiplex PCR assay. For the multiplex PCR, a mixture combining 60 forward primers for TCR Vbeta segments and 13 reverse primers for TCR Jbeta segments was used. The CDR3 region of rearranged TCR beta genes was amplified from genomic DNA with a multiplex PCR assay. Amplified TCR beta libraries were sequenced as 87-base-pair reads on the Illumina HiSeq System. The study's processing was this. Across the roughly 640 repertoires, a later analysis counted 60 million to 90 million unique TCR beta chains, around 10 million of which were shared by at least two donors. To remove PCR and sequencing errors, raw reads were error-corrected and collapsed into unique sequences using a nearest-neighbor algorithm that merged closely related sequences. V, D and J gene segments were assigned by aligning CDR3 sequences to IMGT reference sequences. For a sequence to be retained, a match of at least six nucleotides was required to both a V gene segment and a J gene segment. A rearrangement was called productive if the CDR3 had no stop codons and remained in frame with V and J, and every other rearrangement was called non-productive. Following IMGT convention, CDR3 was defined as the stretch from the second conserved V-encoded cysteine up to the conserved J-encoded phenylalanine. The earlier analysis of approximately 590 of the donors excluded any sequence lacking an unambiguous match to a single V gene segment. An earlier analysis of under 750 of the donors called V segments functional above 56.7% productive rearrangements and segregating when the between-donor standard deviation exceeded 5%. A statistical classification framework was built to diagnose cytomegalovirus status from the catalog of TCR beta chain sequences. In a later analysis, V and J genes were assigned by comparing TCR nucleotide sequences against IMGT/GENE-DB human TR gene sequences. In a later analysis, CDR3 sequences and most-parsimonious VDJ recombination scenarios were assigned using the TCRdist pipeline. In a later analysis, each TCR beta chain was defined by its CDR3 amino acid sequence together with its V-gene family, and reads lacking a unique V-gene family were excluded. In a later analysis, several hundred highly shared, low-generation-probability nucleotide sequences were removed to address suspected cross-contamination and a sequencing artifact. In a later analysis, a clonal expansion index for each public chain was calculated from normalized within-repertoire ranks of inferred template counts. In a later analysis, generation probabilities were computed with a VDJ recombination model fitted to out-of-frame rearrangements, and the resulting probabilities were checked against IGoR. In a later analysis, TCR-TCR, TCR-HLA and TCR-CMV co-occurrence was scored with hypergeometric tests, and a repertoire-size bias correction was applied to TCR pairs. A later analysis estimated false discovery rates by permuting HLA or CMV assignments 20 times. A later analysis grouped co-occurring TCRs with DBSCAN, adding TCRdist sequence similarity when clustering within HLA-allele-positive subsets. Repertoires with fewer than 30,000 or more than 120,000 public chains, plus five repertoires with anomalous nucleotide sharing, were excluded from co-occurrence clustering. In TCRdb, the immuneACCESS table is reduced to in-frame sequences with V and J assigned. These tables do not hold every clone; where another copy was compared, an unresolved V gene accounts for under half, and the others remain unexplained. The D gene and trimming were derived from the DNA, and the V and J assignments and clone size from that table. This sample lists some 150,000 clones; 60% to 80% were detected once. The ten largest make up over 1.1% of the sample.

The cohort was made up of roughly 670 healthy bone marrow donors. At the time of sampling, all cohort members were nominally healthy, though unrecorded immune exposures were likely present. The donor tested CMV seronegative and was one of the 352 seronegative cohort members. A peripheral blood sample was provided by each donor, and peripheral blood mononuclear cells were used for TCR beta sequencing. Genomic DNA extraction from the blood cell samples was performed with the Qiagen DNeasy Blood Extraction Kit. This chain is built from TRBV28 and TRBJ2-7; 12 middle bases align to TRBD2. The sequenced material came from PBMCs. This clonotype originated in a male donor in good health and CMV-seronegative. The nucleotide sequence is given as TGTGCCAGTACCCCTCCTAGCGGGAGGGGTGAGCAGTACTTC. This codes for CASTPPSGRGEQYF.